This TCR beta chain was identified in a study of CD8 T cells in Susac syndrome. Random hexamers primed reverse transcription of about 0.45 to 1 ug RNA. The method of amplification for TCR beta CDR3 was immunoSEQ multiplex PCR, covering 54 Vbeta and 13 Jbeta. MiXCR was run by TCRdb on the immunoSEQ multiplex PCR reads, yielding one entry per CDR3 protein. The sample has a few hundred thousand distinct CDR3 sequences, approximately 90% seen once. The V end lost 5 bases, the J end lost 2 bases, and 6 bases lay between the germline ends. The CDR3 has 13 amino acids. Germline CDR1 KGHDR, CDR2 SFDVKD. This chain links TRBV24-1 with TRBJ1-5; perhaps TRBD1 as D (5 bases). The sequence was collected from a human donor with multiple sclerosis. Sequencing was done on a sample of CD8+ T cells from PBMCs. CDR3 protein: CATSAGGNQPQHF. The CDR3 region has the DNA TGTGCCACCAGTGCGGGGGGCAATCAGCCCCAGCATTTT.